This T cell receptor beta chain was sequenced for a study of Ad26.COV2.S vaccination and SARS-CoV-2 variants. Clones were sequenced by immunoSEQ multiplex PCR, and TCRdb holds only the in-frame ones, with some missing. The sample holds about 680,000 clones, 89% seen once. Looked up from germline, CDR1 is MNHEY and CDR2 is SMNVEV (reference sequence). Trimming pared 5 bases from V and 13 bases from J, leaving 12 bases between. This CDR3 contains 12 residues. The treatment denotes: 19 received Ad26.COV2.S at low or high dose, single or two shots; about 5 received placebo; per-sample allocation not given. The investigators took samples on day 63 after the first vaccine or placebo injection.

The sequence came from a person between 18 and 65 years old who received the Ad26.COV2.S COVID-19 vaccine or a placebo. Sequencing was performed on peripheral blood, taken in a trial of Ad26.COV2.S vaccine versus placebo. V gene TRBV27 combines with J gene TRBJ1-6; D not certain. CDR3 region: CASSGLRQPLHF. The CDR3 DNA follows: TGTGCCAGCAGTGGACTAAGGCAGCCCCTCCACTTT.